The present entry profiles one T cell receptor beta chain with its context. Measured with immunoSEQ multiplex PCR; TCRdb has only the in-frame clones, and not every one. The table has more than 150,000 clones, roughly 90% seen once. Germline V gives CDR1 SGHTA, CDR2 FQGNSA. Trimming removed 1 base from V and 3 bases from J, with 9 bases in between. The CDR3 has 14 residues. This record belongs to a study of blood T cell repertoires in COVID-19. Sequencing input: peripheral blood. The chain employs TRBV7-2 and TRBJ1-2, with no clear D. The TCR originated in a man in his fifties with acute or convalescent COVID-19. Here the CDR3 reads CASSLVGRDYGYTF. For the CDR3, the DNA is TGTGCCAGCAGCTTAGTAGGTCGGGACTATGGCTACACCTTC. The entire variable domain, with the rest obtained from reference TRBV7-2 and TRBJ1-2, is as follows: GAGVSQSPSNKVTEKGKDVELRCDPISGHTALYWYRQSLGQGLEFLIYFQGNSAPDKSGLPSDRFSAERTGGSVSTLTIQRTQQEDSAVYLCASSLVGRDYGYTFGSGTRLTVV.